The rows below give T cell receptor beta chains drawn from one sample of a study of T cell responses to AZD1222 COVID-19 vaccine. Produced via immunoSEQ multiplex PCR; TCRdb's table is partial and in-frame only. The sample lists 70,000 to 85,000 clones; about nine tenths were seen once. Sequenced material: peripheral blood, taken on day 0 of AZD1222 vaccination. The receptors derive from an adult in good health. The CDR3 runs from the conserved cysteine through the conserved F or W. A D gene is named only where the DNA matches it firmly. Only some rows state a clone size, as once, few, many or a class for expanded clones.

- TRBJ1-2 - TRBV19 TGTGCCAGTAGTATGCAGGGAGAGGACTATGGCTACACCTTC CASSMQGEDYGYTF
- TRBJ1-4 - TRBV5-4 TGTGCCAGCAGCTCAACCGGGGGTCCGGGCCGGCTGTTTTTT CASSSTGGPGRLFF
few TRBJ1-5 - TRBV9 TGTGCCAGCAGCGCGAGGGAAGGGAATAAGATTCAGCCCCAGCATTTT CASSAREGNKIQPQHF
- TRBJ2-1 - TRBV13 TGTGCCAGCAGCGAAGGACGCTACGGTACCGCGGCCTACAATGAGCAGTTCTTC CASSEGRYGTAAYNEQFF
- TRBJ1-1 - TRBV19 TGTGCCAGTCGCCCCCGAGGGGTCGAGACTGAAGCTTTCTTT CASRPRGVETEAFF
- TRBJ2-1 TRBD2 TRBV29-1 TGCAGCGTTGAAGGTCGACTAGCGGGAGATGAGCAGTTCTTC CSVEGRLAGDEQFF
- TRBJ2-5 TRBD2 TRBV28 TGTGCCAGCAGTTTTGTTAGTGCCAGCGGGGGGCGAGAGACCCAGTACTTC CASSFVSASGGRETQYF
few TRBJ2-2 - TRBV5-1 TGCGCCAGCAGCTTGTCGGGGGCCGGCACCGGGGAGCTGTTTTTT CASSLSGAGTGELFF
- TRBJ1-4 TRBD1 TRBV7-9 TGTGCCAGCAGCTTGCTGACAGGGGAAAATGAAAAACTGTTTTTT CASSLLTGENEKLFF
- TRBJ1-6 - TRBV27 TGTGCCAGCAGTAGGTTCGGGGTACATTCACCCCTCCACTTT CASSRFGVHSPLHF
- TRBJ1-3 - TRBV4-3 TGCGCCAGCAGCCAAGAAGTACGTCGAAACACCATATATTTT CASSQEVRRNTIYF
- TRBJ2-2 - TRBV19 TGTGCCAGTAGTGGGCGGTACACCGGGGAGCTGTTTTTT CASSGRYTGELFF
- TRBJ2-5 - TRBV7-9 TGTGCCAGCAGGTTATCCGGGACACCATCTCAAGAGACCCAGTACTTC CASRLSGTPSQETQYF
- TRBJ1-2 - TRBV7-2 TGTGCCAGCAGCTTTCCCAGGGCCGATGGCTACACCTTC CASSFPRADGYTF